The 8 T cell receptor beta chains below were found in one sample sequenced in a study of siplizumab effects on memory and regulatory T cells. Repertoires were generated with immunoSEQ multiplex PCR, while TCRdb's copy carries only in-frame clones and drops some. Here the sample spans 100,000 or so clones, 80% to 95% being singletons. Sequencing used CD4+ T cells sorted from blood. These receptors were obtained from a human donor in good health.

This chain links TRBV10-2 with TRBJ1-1; 12 bases match TRBD1. V trimming: 6 bases; J trimming: 1 base; junction bases outside the gene matches: 9. The CDR3 is 17 amino acids. The V gene's germline CDR1 is WSHSY and CDR2 SAAADI. The CDR3 coding sequence is TGCGCCAGCAGGACAGGGACAGGGGGCGTGAGGAACACTGAAGCTTTCTTT. It translates to CASRTGTGGVRNTEAFF.

The rearrangement joins TRBV19 to TRBJ1-3, with D unresolved. V was clipped by 6 bases and J by 0 bases, with 9 bases between them. CDR1 is LNHDA, CDR2 SQIVND, per germline (reference sequence). The CDR3 sequence is 14 residues long. The chain's CDR3 is CASRVSNSGNTIYF. The CDR3 region has the DNA TGTGCCAGTAGAGTTTCGAACTCTGGAAACACCATATATTTT.

CDR3 sequence reads: CASSPGTGTTPEAFF. CDR3 nucleotides: TGCGCCAGCAGCCCCGGGACAGGGACAACGCCTGAAGCTTTCTTT. This chain uses TRBV5-1 with TRBJ1-1; 9 bases are shared with TRBD1. The V segment lost 4 bases and the J segment 6 bases; nucleotides outside the gene matches: 10. CDR3 length: 15 residues. Germline CDR1 is SGHRS and CDR2 is YFSETQ.

The chain is built from TRBV19 and TRBJ1-5; no clear D. Trimming removed 0 bases from V and 5 bases from J, with 5 bases in between. The CDR3 is 13 amino acids. Looked up from germline, CDR1 is LNHDA and CDR2 is SQIVND (reference sequence). The chain's CDR3 is CASSIERDQPQHF. The CDR3, as DNA: TGTGCCAGTAGTATAGAAAGGGATCAGCCCCAGCATTTT.

The chain carries TRBV28 and TRBJ1-2; D is unresolved. The CDR3 extends over 12 amino acids. Germline lookup yields CDR1 MDHEN and CDR2 SYDVKM. Trimming took off 5 bases at V and 4 bases at J, with 8 bases between the two ends. The CDR3 coding sequence is TGTGCCAGCAGTCAGAACCTCTATGGCTACACCTTC. Its translation: CASSQNLYGYTF.

The chain combines TRBV18 with TRBJ2-7; D uncertain. CDR3 length equals 13 residues. V lost 0 bases and J lost 6, with 9 bases in between. From germline, CDR1 is KGHSH and CDR2 LQKENI. The CDR3 loop is CASSPPPPGEQYF. CDR3 coding DNA: TGTGCCAGCTCACCACCCCCCCCGGGCGAGCAGTACTTC.

This CDR3 is CASSFSTSGETQYF. For the CDR3, the DNA is TGTGCCAGCAGCTTCTCGACTAGCGGGGAGACCCAGTACTTC. V is TRBV11-2 and J is TRBJ2-5; 10 nucleotides align to TRBD2. The CDR3 is 14 amino acids. CDR1 SGHAT and CDR2 FQNNGV come from the germline V gene. The junction had 3 bases not matched to a gene; V was cut back by 3 bases and J by 5 bases.

V is TRBV12-5 and J is TRBJ2-1, with D perhaps matching TRBD2 (7 bases). The germline V gene has CDR1 LGHNT and CDR2 FRNRAP. The ends were cut back, 4 bases at V and 9 bases at J, with 25 bases in the middle. This CDR3 spans 17 amino acids. The CDR3 here is CASGSSRGAAPGGEQFF. The DNA of the CDR3 is TGTGCTAGTGGTTCCTCCCGGGGGGCCGCGCCCGGGGGTGAGCAGTTCTTC.